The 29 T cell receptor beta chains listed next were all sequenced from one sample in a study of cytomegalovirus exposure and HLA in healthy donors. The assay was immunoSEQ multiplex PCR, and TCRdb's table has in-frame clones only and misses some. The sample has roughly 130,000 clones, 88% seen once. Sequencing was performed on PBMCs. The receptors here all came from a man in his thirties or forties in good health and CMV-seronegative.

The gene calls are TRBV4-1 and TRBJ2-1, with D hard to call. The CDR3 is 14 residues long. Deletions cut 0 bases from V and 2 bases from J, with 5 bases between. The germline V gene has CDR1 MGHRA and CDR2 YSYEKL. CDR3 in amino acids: CASSQDSTYNEQFF. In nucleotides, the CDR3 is TGCGCCAGCAGCCAAGATAGCACCTACAATGAGCAGTTCTTC.

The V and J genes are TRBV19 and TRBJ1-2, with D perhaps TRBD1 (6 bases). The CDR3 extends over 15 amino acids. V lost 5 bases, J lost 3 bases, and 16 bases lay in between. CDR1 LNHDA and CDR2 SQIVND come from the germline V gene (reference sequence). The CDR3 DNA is TGTGCCAGTAGTTTCCGACAGGCACTGTACTATGGCTACACCTTC. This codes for CASSFRQALYYGYTF.

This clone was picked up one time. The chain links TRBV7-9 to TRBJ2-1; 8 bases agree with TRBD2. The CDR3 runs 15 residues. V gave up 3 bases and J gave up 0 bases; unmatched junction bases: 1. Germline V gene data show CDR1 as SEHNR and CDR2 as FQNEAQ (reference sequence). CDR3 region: CASSFSGSSYNEQFF. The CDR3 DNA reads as TGTGCCAGCAGCTTCAGCGGGAGCTCCTACAATGAGCAGTTCTTC.

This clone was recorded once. CDR3 protein: CASSQVLLWTSGSPQFF. CDR3 nucleotide sequence: TGTGCCAGCAGCCAAGTACTGTTATGGACTAGCGGGAGTCCTCAGTTCTTC. This chain links TRBV14 with TRBJ2-1; 13 bases line up with TRBD2. Trimming cost V 1 base and J 13 bases; bases outside gene matches: 13. In germline, CDR1 is SGHDN, CDR2 FVKESK. The CDR3 contains 17 residues.

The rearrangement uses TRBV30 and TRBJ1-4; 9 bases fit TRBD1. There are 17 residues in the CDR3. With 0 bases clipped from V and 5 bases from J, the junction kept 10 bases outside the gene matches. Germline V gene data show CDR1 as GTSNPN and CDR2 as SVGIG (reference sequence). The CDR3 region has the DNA TGTGCCTGGAGTGTACGACAGGGGGAAGGTTGGAATGAAAAACTGTTTTTT. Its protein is CAWSVRQGEGWNEKLFF.

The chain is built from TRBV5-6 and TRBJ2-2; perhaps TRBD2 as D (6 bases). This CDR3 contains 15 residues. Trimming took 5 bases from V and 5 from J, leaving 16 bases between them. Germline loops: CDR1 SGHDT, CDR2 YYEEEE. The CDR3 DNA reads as TGTGCCAGCAGTCCTGGGGGAGGACGAACCGGGGAGCTGTTTTTT. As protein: CASSPGGGRTGELFF.

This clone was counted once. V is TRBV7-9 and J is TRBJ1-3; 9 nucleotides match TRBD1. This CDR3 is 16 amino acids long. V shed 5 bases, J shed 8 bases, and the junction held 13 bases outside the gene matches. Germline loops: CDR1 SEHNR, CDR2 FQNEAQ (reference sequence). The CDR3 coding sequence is TGTGCCAGCAGCCGTAGAGGAACAGGGGGCGCGGACACCATATATTTT. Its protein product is CASSRRGTGGADTIYF.

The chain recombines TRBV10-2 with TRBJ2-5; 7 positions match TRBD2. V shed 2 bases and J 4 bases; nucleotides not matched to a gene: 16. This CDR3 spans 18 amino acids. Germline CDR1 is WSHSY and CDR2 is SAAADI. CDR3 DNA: TGCGCCAGCAGTGAGGGGATCGGGGGAGGGACTGACGGAGAGACCCAGTACTTC. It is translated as CASSEGIGGGTDGETQYF.

The CDR3 sequence is CASSLDVADYGYTF. The CDR3 coding sequence is TGCGCCAGCAGCTTGGACGTGGCGGACTATGGCTACACCTTC. The chain carries TRBV5-1 and TRBJ1-2; D unresolved. Between the trimmed V and J ends, which lost 0 bases and 3 bases, there was a span of 9 bases. The CDR3 loop spans 14 amino acids. Germline CDR1 SGHRS, CDR2 YFSETQ.

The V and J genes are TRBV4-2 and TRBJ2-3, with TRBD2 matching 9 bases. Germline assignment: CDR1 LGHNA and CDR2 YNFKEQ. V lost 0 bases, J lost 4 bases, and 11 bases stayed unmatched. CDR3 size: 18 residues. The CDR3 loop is CASSQDLPSGIQADTQYF. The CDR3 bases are TGTGCCAGCAGCCAAGATCTTCCTAGCGGGATACAGGCAGATACGCAGTATTTT.

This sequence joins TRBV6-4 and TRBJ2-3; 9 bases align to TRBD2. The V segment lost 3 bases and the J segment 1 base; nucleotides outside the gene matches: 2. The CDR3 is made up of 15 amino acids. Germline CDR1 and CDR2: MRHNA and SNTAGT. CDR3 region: CASSDLAGGTDTQYF. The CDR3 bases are TGTGCCAGCAGTGATTTAGCGGGAGGCACAGATACGCAGTATTTT.

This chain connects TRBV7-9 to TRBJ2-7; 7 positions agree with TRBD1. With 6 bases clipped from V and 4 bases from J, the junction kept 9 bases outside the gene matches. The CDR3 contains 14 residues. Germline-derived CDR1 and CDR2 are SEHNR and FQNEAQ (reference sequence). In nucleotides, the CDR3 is TGTGCCAGCAGGGCACAGGGGTCTCTATACGAGCAGTACTTC. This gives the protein CASRAQGSLYEQYF.

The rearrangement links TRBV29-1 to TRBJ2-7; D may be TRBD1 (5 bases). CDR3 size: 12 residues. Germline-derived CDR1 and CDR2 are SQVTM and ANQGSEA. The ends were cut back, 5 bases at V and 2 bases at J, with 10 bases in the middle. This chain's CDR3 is CSVKTETYEQYF. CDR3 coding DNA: TGCAGCGTTAAGACAGAAACCTACGAGCAGTACTTC.

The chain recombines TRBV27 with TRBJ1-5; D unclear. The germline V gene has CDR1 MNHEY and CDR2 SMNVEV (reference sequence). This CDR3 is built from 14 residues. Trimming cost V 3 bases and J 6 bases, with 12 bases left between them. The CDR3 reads CASSLGTAGQPQHF. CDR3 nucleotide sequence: TGTGCCAGCAGTTTGGGAACCGCGGGTCAGCCCCAGCATTTT.

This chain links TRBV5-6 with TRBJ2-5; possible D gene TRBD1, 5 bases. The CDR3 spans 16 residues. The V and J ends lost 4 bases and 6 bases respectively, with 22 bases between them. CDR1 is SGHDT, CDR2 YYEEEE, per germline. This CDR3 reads CASSHRLPGISKTQYF. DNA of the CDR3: TGTGCCAGCAGCCACCGGCTACCAGGGATCTCAAAGACCCAGTACTTC.

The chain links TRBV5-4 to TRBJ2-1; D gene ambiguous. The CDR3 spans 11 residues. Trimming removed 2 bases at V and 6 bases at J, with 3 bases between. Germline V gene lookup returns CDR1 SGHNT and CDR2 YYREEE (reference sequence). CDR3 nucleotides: TGTGCCAGCAGCTTTATCAATGAGCAGTTCTTC. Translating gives CASSFINEQFF.

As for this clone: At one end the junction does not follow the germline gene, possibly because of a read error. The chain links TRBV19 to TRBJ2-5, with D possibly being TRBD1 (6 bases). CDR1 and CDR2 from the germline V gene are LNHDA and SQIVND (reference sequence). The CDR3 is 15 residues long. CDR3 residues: CTSTITGTYWETQYF. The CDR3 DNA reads TGTACCAGTACCATCACCGGGACATATTGGGAGACCCAGTACTTC.

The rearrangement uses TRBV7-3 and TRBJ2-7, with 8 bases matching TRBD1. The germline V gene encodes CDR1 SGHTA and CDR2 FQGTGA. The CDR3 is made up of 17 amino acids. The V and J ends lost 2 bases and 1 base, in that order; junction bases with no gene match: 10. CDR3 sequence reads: CASSLGPLDRASYEQYF. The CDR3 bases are TGTGCCAGCAGCTTAGGCCCCCTGGACAGGGCTTCCTACGAGCAGTACTTC.

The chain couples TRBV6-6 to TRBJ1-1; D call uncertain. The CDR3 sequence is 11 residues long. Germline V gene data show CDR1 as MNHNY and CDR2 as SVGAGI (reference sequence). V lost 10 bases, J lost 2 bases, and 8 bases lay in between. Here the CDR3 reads CAISENTEAFF. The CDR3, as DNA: TGTGCCATCTCAGAAAACACTGAAGCTTTCTTT.

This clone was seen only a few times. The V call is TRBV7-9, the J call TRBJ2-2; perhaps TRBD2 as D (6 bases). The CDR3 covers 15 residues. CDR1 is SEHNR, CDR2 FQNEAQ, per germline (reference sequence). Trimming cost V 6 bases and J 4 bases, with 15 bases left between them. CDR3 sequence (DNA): TGTGCCAGCAGTTCGGGACTCACGTCCACCGGGGAGCTGTTTTTT. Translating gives CASSSGLTSTGELFF. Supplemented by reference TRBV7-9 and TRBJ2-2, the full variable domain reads DTGVSQNPRHKITKRGQNVTFRCDPISEHNRLYWYRQTLGQGPEFLTYFQNEAQLEKSRLLSDRFSAERPKGSFSTLEIQRTEQGDSAMYLCASSSGLTSTGELFFGEGSRLTVL.

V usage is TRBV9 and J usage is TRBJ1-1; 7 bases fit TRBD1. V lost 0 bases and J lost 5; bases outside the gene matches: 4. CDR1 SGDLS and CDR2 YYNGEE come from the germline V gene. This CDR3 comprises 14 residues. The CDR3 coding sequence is TGTGCCAGCAGCGTAGAGGGGGCTCGGACTGAAGCTTTCTTT. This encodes CASSVEGARTEAFF.

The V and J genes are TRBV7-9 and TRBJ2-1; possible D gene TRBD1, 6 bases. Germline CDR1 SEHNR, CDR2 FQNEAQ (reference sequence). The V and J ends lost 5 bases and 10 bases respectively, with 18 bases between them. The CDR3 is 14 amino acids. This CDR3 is CASSPGSVRGEQFF. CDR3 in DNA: TGTGCCAGCAGCCCCGGGTCGGTAAGGGGGGAGCAGTTCTTC.

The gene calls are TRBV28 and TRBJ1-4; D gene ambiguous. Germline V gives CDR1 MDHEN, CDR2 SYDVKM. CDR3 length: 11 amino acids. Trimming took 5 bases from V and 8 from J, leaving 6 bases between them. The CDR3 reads CASSDREKLFF. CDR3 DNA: TGTGCCAGCAGTGATCGGGAAAAACTGTTTTTT.

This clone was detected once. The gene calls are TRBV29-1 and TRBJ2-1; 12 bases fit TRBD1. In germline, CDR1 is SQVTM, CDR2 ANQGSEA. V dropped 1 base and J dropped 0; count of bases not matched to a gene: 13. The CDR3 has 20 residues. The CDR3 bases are TGCAGCGTTGAAGGATCGCCGGGACAGGGGGCGCCGTTCTCCTACAATGAGCAGTTCTTC. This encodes CSVEGSPGQGAPFSYNEQFF.

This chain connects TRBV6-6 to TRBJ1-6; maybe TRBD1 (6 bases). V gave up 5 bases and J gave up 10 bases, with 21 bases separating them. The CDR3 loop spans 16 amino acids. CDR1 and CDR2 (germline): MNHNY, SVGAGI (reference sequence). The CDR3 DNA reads TGTGCCAGCAGTCCATACACCCTAGGGGGGGGCTCACCCCTCCACTTT. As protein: CASSPYTLGGGSPLHF.

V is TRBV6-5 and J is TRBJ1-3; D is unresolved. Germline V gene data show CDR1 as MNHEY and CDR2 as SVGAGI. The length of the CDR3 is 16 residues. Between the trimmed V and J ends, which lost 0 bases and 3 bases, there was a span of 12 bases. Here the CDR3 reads CASSYSRPYLGNTIYF. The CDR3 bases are TGTGCCAGCAGTTACTCGAGGCCGTACCTTGGAAACACCATATATTTT.

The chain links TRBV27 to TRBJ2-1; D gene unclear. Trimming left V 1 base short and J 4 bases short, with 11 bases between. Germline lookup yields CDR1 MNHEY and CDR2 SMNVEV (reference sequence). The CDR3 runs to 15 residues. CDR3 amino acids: CASSLFPTTYNEQFF. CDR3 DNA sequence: TGTGCCAGCAGTTTATTCCCGACGACTTACAATGAGCAGTTCTTC.

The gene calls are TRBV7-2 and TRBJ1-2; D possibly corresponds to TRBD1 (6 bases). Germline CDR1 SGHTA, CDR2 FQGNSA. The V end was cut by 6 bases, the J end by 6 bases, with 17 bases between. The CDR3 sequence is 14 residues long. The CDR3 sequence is CASSQFLTGDGYTF. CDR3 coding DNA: TGTGCCAGCAGTCAATTCCTGACAGGCGATGGCTACACCTTC. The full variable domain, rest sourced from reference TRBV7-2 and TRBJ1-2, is GAGVSQSPSNKVTEKGKDVELRCDPISGHTALYWYRQSLGQGLEFLIYFQGNSAPDKSGLPSDRFSAERTGGSVSTLTIQRTQQEDSAVYLCASSQFLTGDGYTFGSGTRLTVV.

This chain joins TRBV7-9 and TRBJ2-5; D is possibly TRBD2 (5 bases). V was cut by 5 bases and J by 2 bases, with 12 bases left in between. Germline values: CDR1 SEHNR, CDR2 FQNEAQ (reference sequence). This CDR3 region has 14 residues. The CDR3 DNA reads TGTGCCAGCAGCCTTATCCGGGAACAAGAGACCCAGTACTTC. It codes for CASSLIREQETQYF.